Sequencing of this T cell receptor beta chain was carried out in a study of blood T cell repertoires in COVID-19. After removal of 3 bases from V and 6 bases from J, the junction contained 2 bases not matched to a gene. Germline-derived CDR1 and CDR2 are SNHLY and FYNNEI. The CDR3 spans 14 residues. Clones were sequenced by immunoSEQ multiplex PCR, and TCRdb holds only the in-frame ones, with some missing. The sample yields roughly 380,000 clones, approximately 77% seen once. The chain couples TRBV2 to TRBJ1-5; 10 bases are shared with TRBD1. The sequencing input was peripheral blood. The TCR was taken from a human donor with acute or convalescent COVID-19. The donor label of this sample is uncertain. The chain's CDR3 is CASSEGQGFQPQHF. The CDR3 bases are TGTGCCAGCAGTGAGGGACAGGGGTTTCAGCCCCAGCATTTT.